This T cell receptor (beta chain) was captured by sequencing in a study of shared clonotypes between healthy human individuals. The overall study: A donor's plate count was three for CD4 naive and three for CD4 memory; CD8 naive had two and CD8 memory one.

Per the study methods: ImmunoSEQ supplied junction-only sequences lacking quality scores, so filtering was different. Only in-frame clones appear in the TCRdb table, and some are missing; sequencing was by immunoSEQ multiplex PCR. Clone size and V and J calls were adopted from that table, with D and trimming inferred from the DNA. Of about 1.1 million clones listed, roughly 74% were seen once; the top ten hold under 0.65%. Concerning this clone: Its specificity is unknown.

This CDR3 comprises 13 residues. Germline V gene data show CDR1 as MDHEN and CDR2 as SYDVKM. The germline V and J ends were trimmed by 3 bases and 4 bases, with 9 bases remaining between them. Regarding the study as a whole: Relative to their counterparts shared across all four donors, non-shared clonotypes exhibited diminished generation probabilities. The sharing of approximately 5.1% of naive CD4 clonotypes was seen across a handful of donors.

This TCR derives from a young man in good health. Some clones in this sample may be carry-over from other donors' samples. Sequenced sample: memory CD4+ T cells from PBMCs. Regarding subset: CD45RA-negative fraction. This chain connects TRBV28 to TRBJ1-2; D gene uncertain. This CDR3 is CASSFTDPYGYTF. The CDR3 nucleotides are TGTGCCAGCAGTTTCACGGATCCCTATGGCTACACCTTC.